These 24 T cell receptor beta chains share one sample of origin, sequenced in a study of blood T cell repertoires in COVID-19. The repertoire was sequenced with immunoSEQ multiplex PCR; TCRdb's copy has only in-frame clones and lacks some. The table includes 50,000 to 60,000 clones, roughly 90% detected once. Sequencing was performed on peripheral blood. The receptors were gathered from a man in his sixties with active COVID-19.

V usage is TRBV7-9 and J usage is TRBJ1-1, with TRBD1 as a possible D gene (6 bases). CDR3 length: 14 amino acids. Trimming left V 5 bases short and J 4 bases short, with 14 bases between. Germline loops: CDR1 SEHNR, CDR2 FQNEAQ (reference sequence). Here the CDR3 reads CASSPIQGATEAFF. CDR3 nucleotides: TGTGCCAGCAGCCCCATACAGGGTGCCACTGAAGCTTTCTTT.

The chain carries TRBV4-1 and TRBJ2-7; D gene unclear. Trimming took off 0 bases at V and 0 bases at J, with 9 bases between the two ends. The CDR3 covers 15 residues. Germline V gene data show CDR1 as MGHRA and CDR2 as YSYEKL. CDR3 DNA: TGCGCCAGCAGCCAAGAGTCGGTTCTCTCCTACGAGCAGTACTTC. Its protein is CASSQESVLSYEQYF.

This chain uses TRBV5-1 with TRBJ2-7, with D unclear. CDR1 is SGHRS, CDR2 YFSETQ, per germline. The CDR3 contains 14 residues. V lost 4 bases and J 2 bases, leaving 13 bases between the germline ends. CDR3: CASSPLGRTYEQYF. In DNA, the CDR3 is TGCGCCAGCAGCCCGTTGGGCAGAACCTACGAGCAGTACTTC.

V usage is TRBV5-1 and J usage is TRBJ2-4; 10 nucleotides agree with TRBD2. The germline V gene has CDR1 SGHRS and CDR2 YFSETQ. The junction had 12 bases not matched to a gene; V was cut back by 3 bases and J by 0 bases. The CDR3 is 19 amino acids. Written as DNA, the CDR3 is TGCGCCAGCAGCTCCCTGACTAGCGGGTACGAGGGAGCCAAAAACATTCAGTACTTC. As protein: CASSSLTSGYEGAKNIQYF.

This clone was recorded once. The chain has TRBV9 and TRBJ2-1; TRBD2 aligns across 13 bases. The trim removed 4 bases at V and 16 bases at J, leaving 8 bases unmatched. This CDR3 is 13 amino acids long. The germline gives CDR1 SGDLS, CDR2 YYNGEE. CDR3 sequence reads: CASSPRTSGSVFF. The DNA for the CDR3 is TGTGCCAGCAGCCCCCGGACTAGCGGGAGCGTTTTCTTC. The full variable domain, rest sourced from reference TRBV9 and TRBJ2-1, is DSGVTQTPKHLITATGQRVTLRCSPRSGDLSVYWYQQSLDQGLQFLIQYYNGEERAKGNILERFSAQQFPDLHSELNLSSLELGDSALYFCASSPRTSGSVFFGPGTRLTVL.

The gene calls are TRBV9 and TRBJ2-1; TRBD2 is a possible D gene (6 bases). This CDR3 is 14 amino acids long. Germline V gene data show CDR1 as SGDLS and CDR2 as YYNGEE. Trimming took 1 base from V and 6 from J, leaving 11 bases between them. The CDR3 DNA follows: TGTGCCAGCAGCGTATCGGACTACCGCAATGAGCAGTTCTTC. Amino acid sequence: CASSVSDYRNEQFF.

V and J are TRBV19 and TRBJ2-1; TRBD1 agrees at 8 bases. J lost 6 bases, V lost 7 bases, and 5 bases had no gene match. There are 13 residues in the CDR3. Germline loops: CDR1 LNHDA, CDR2 SQIVND (reference sequence). The CDR3 region has the DNA TGTGCCAGTACAGGGGGCGCGGGCAATGAGCAGTTCTTC. Translating it yields CASTGGAGNEQFF.

The genes are TRBV15 and TRBJ1-5; weak D call: TRBD1 (6 bases). V was cut by 1 base and J by 4 bases, with 8 bases left in between. The CDR3 extends over 14 amino acids. Germline CDR1 reads LNHNV; CDR2 reads YYDKDF (reference sequence). CDR3 DNA sequence: TGTGCCACCAGCAGAGGACAGGCGAATCAGCCCCAGCATTTT. Its protein is CATSRGQANQPQHF.

A remark on this clone: At the DNA level, this CDR3 is encoded by other sequences in the same sample as well. The V and J genes are TRBV12-3 or TRBV12-4 and TRBJ1-5, with D unclear. V was clipped by 3 bases and J by 2 bases, with 5 bases between them. The CDR3 has 13 amino acids. CDR3 loop: CASSFTGNQPQHF. The CDR3 coding sequence is TGTGCCAGCAGTTTCACGGGCAATCAGCCCCAGCATTTT.

The chain links TRBV11-2 to TRBJ2-6; D is unresolved. This CDR3 spans 15 amino acids. CDR1 and CDR2 (germline): SGHAT, FQNNGV. V lost 1 base and J 0 bases, leaving 4 bases between the germline ends. The CDR3 nucleotides read TGTGCCAGCAGCTTAGTATACTCTGGGGCCAACGTCCTGACTTTC. Translated: CASSLVYSGANVLTF. The full variable domain, in which reference TRBV11-2 and TRBJ2-6 provide the parts outside the CDR3, is EAGVAQSPRYKIIEKRQSVAFWCNPISGHATLYWYQQILGQGPKLLIQFQNNGVVDDSQLPKDRFSAERLKGVDSTLKIQPAKLEDSAVYLCASSLVYSGANVLTFGAGSRLTVL.

CDR3: CASSHDRVNQPQHF. The CDR3 bases are TGTGCCAGCAGCCACGACAGGGTCAATCAGCCCCAGCATTTT. The V and J genes are TRBV3-1 (or the pseudogene TRBV3-2) and TRBJ1-5; the match to TRBD1 covers 7 bases. V gave up 3 bases and J gave up 3 bases; unmatched junction bases: 2. Germline V gene data show CDR1 as LGHDT and CDR2 as YNNKEL (reference sequence). This CDR3 spans 14 amino acids.

The rearrangement joins TRBV30 to TRBJ2-2, with 8 bases fitting TRBD2. Per germline, CDR1 GTSNPN and CDR2 SVGIG (reference sequence). CDR3 size: 13 residues. V lost 2 bases to trimming and J lost 7 bases; unmatched junction nucleotides: 3. This chain's CDR3 is CAWSTGGVGELFF. CDR3 DNA: TGTGCCTGGAGTACCGGGGGGGTCGGGGAGCTGTTTTTT.

This rearrangement joins TRBV5-1 to TRBJ2-7; possible D gene TRBD2, 7 bases. The germline V and J ends were trimmed by 7 bases and 3 bases, with 20 bases remaining between them. The CDR3 is 15 amino acids. Germline assignment: CDR1 SGHRS and CDR2 YFSETQ. CDR3 in amino acids: CASRTAGQQDYEQYF. Here the CDR3 DNA reads TGCGCCAGCCGGACAGCGGGACAACAAGACTACGAGCAGTACTTC.

This clone appeared a single time. The V and J genes are TRBV2 and TRBJ1-1; D might be TRBD1 (6 bases). V lost 10 bases and J 0 bases, leaving 12 bases between the germline ends. CDR3 length: 13 amino acids. Germline V gene lookup returns CDR1 SNHLY and CDR2 FYNNEI. The CDR3 DNA follows: TGTGCCATTCGGACAGAAATGAACACTGAAGCTTTCTTT. This encodes CAIRTEMNTEAFF.

The chain couples TRBV25-1 to TRBJ1-4; 8 nucleotides agree with TRBD1. The germline CDR1 and CDR2 sequences are MGHDK and SYGVNS. This CDR3 comprises 16 residues. J gave up 5 bases and V 3 bases, and 8 bases lay outside the gene matches. The CDR3 sequence: CASSDRGRGPNEKLFF. CDR3 bases: TGTGCCAGCAGTGATCGAGGCAGGGGGCCGAATGAAAAACTGTTTTTT. Full variable domain (remainder filled in from reference TRBV25-1 and TRBJ1-4): EADIYQTPRYLVIGTGKKITLECSQTMGHDKMYWYQQDPGMELHLIHYSYGVNSTEKGDLSSESTVSRIRTEHFPLTLESARPSHTSQYLCASSDRGRGPNEKLFFGSGTQLSVL.

The CDR3 bases are TGTGCCAGCAGTGAAAGTCTGGGACTAGATAACATTCAGTACTTC. Encoded protein: CASSESLGLDNIQYF. This rearrangement joins TRBV2 to TRBJ2-4; 8 bases are shared with TRBD2. From germline, CDR1 is SNHLY and CDR2 FYNNEI. J gave up 7 bases and V 2 bases, and 7 bases lay outside the gene matches. The CDR3 sequence is 15 residues long.

The chain is built from TRBV4-2 and TRBJ2-7, with D perhaps TRBD2 (5 bases). The V end lost 8 bases, the J end lost 3 bases, and 11 bases lay between the germline ends. Germline CDR1 and CDR2: LGHNA and YNFKEQ. This CDR3 contains 12 residues. The DNA of the CDR3 is TGTGCCAGCGAGGGAGAAAGCTACGAGCAGTACTTC. Its translation is CASEGESYEQYF.

The V call is TRBV7-9, the J call TRBJ1-6; TRBD1 agrees at 8 bases. The CDR3 is 14 amino acids. CDR1 is SEHNR and CDR2 is FQNEAQ in the germline V gene (reference sequence). V lost 6 bases and J lost 6; bases outside the gene matches: 4. The CDR3 coding sequence is TGTGCCAGCAGTTATACAGGGGGTAATTCACCCCTCCACTTT. It encodes CASSYTGGNSPLHF.

This chain joins TRBV24-1 and TRBJ2-3; TRBD1 matches 7 bases. Germline assignment: CDR1 KGHDR and CDR2 SFDVKD. Trimming at V came to 5 bases and at J to 4 bases, leaving 14 bases not matched to a gene. This CDR3 comprises 17 residues. The CDR3 nucleotides are TGTGCCACCAGTGCCATAGAGGGGGACAGCCCTTCAGATACGCAGTATTTT. This sequence encodes CATSAIEGDSPSDTQYF.

The chain employs TRBV9 and TRBJ2-5, with TRBD2 matching 9 bases. CDR3 length equals 20 residues. V gave up 0 bases and J gave up 5 bases; unmatched junction bases: 20. From germline, CDR1 is SGDLS and CDR2 YYNGEE. The CDR3 nucleotides are TGTGCCAGCAGCGTAGGATGGGGATTGGGTAGCGGGAGAAATCTGGAGACCCAGTACTTC. The encoded protein is CASSVGWGLGSGRNLETQYF.

The chain carries TRBV15 and TRBJ2-1; TRBD2 matches at 7 bases. Unmatched junction bases numbered 3, after V lost 3 bases and J lost 1 base. Germline CDR1 and CDR2: LNHNV and YYDKDF (reference sequence). The CDR3 loop spans 15 amino acids. CDR3 sequence: CATSSGGRSYNEQFF. The CDR3 DNA sequence: TGTGCCACCAGCAGTGGCGGGAGATCCTACAATGAGCAGTTCTTC.

The chain couples TRBV6-5 to TRBJ2-7; 11 nucleotides match TRBD1. Losses at the gene ends were 4 bases for V and 4 bases for J; bases not matched to a gene: 6. Germline CDR1 is MNHEY and CDR2 is SVGAGI. The CDR3 loop spans 15 amino acids. CDR3 DNA: TGTGCCAGCAGTTCCTCGGACAGGGGGCTATACGAGCAGTACTTC. Protein product: CASSSSDRGLYEQYF.

This clone is medium-sized in the sample. The J gene is TRBJ1-5, the V gene TRBV28, with 8 positions matching TRBD1. The CDR3 contains 14 residues. The germline gives CDR1 MDHEN, CDR2 SYDVKM. The trim removed 6 bases at V and 7 bases at J, leaving 8 bases unmatched. CDR3: CASSRTGLRQPQHF. The CDR3 nucleotides are TGTGCCAGCAGCCGGACAGGGCTGAGACAGCCCCAGCATTTT.

The chain recombines TRBV6-5 with TRBJ2-2; TRBD1 might be the D (6 bases). V was shortened by 4 bases and J by 6 bases, with 18 bases between the two germline ends. This CDR3 region has 16 residues. The germline V gene has CDR1 MNHEY and CDR2 SVGAGI. CDR3 nucleotide sequence: TGTGCCAGCAGTTTGTCCTTCAGGGGTAGTTCCGGGGAGCTGTTTTTT. Amino acids: CASSLSFRGSSGELFF.